This paragraph covers one T cell receptor beta chain sequence. Its antigen is not identified. V lost 5 bases and J 4 bases, leaving 15 bases between the germline ends. CDR1 and CDR2 from the germline V gene are MNHNS and SASEGT. CDR3 length equals 14 residues. The record originates from a study of PD-1 blockade in classical Hodgkin lymphoma. Measured with immunoSEQ multiplex PCR; TCRdb has only the in-frame clones, and not every one. The sample shows tens of thousands of clones, roughly 92% of them seen only once. Findings and caveats of the study: Healthy donors were reported to have higher baseline TCR diversity than newly diagnosed patients. Newly diagnosed and completely responding patients shared comparable baseline diversity. Significant TCR diversity gains by C4D1 occurred in CD4+ but not CD8+ cells.

Time point here: cycle 4 day 1 (C4D1), after about 6 weeks of nivolumab. Relapses following autologous stem cell transplantation were seen in all patients, with brentuximab vedotin exposure varying. Under best response, outcomes were complete response, partial response or progressive disease. This TCR came from a human donor with classical Hodgkin lymphoma. The material sequenced was peripheral blood mononuclear cells (PBMCs), taken before the fourth cycle of nivolumab. V is TRBV6-1 and J is TRBJ2-7; D is uncertain. CDR3 residues: CASSSPGLGYEQYF. The CDR3 DNA reads as TGTGCCAGCAGTAGCCCGGGCCTCGGGTACGAGCAGTACTTC.